The 14 T cell receptor beta chains reported below all come from one sample, sequenced in a study of blood T cells in healthy people across ages. For the second PCR, which ran for about 6 to 12 cycles, a sample-barcoded 5' primer and a J-beta primer mix were used. Using its own MiXCR run on the 5' RACE reads, TCRdb lists one record per CDR3 protein. This table holds 700,000 to 1,000,000 distinct CDR3 sequences, under 45% found once. Sequenced input: blood. The receptors derive from a man between 60 and 70 years old in good health.

The chain employs TRBV7-8 and TRBJ2-5; a weak D match, TRBD2 (5 bases). The ends were cut back, 5 bases at V and 11 bases at J, with 18 bases in the middle. CDR1 is SGHVS, CDR2 FQNEAQ, per germline. The length of the CDR3 is 13 residues. The CDR3 loop is CASSPSRTHEQYF. The CDR3, as DNA: TGTGCCAGCAGCCCTAGCCGGACCCATGAGCAGTACTTC.

The chain couples TRBV4-3 to TRBJ1-1, with D perhaps TRBD1 (6 bases). Germline V gives CDR1 LGHNA, CDR2 YSLEER. The ends were cut back, 0 bases at V and 5 bases at J, with 10 bases in the middle. The CDR3 totals 14 residues. The CDR3 is CASSQDRTVTEAFF. The CDR3 nucleotides read TGCGCCAGCAGCCAAGATAGGACAGTTACTGAAGCTTTCTTT.

As concerns this clonotype: An end of the junction differs from the germline gene, which may be a read error. The chain joins TRBV14 to TRBJ2-6; D call uncertain. Germline V gene data show CDR1 as SGHDN and CDR2 as FVKESK. The CDR3 sequence is 15 residues long. CDR3 amino acids: CASSRINSGVNVLTF. Here the CDR3 DNA reads TGTGCCAGCAGCCGAATAAACTCTGGGGTCAACGTCCTGACTTTC.

The rearrangement joins TRBV7-2 to TRBJ2-3; D not resolved. From germline, CDR1 is SGHTA and CDR2 FQGNSA. This CDR3 contains 17 residues. Trimming removed 4 bases at V and 3 bases at J, with 20 bases between. The CDR3: CASSSKTTGLRTDTQYF. The CDR3 bases are TGTGCCAGCAGCTCGAAGACCACTGGGTTAAGAACAGATACGCAGTATTTT. The variable domain in full, completed from reference TRBV7-2 and TRBJ2-3, reads GAGVSQSPSNKVTEKGKDVELRCDPISGHTALYWYRQSLGQGLEFLIYFQGNSAPDKSGLPSDRFSAERTGGSVSTLTIQRTQQEDSAVYLCASSSKTTGLRTDTQYFGPGTRLTVL.

The chain is built from TRBV9 and TRBJ1-5; a possible D gene is TRBD1 (5 bases). Between the trimmed V and J ends, which lost 3 bases and 6 bases, there was a span of 16 bases. The CDR3 is made up of 15 amino acids. Germline CDR1 SGDLS, CDR2 YYNGEE. The CDR3 spells CASSAGGGDGQPQHF. The DNA for the CDR3 is TGTGCCAGCAGCGCTGGGGGAGGGGATGGTCAGCCCCAGCATTTT.

In DNA, the CDR3 is TGTGCCAGCACCCCTGGGAGGGCGGACACCGGGGAGCTGTTTTTT. This encodes CASTPGRADTGELFF. The V and J genes are TRBV2 and TRBJ2-2; 7 positions agree with TRBD2. The junction had 8 bases not matched to a gene; V was cut back by 7 bases and J by 3 bases. The germline V gene has CDR1 SNHLY and CDR2 FYNNEI. The CDR3 has 15 residues.

The chain is built from TRBV7-3 and TRBJ2-7; 12 bases are a match to TRBD2. The CDR3 runs 18 residues. From germline, CDR1 is SGHTA and CDR2 FQGTGA. V lost 2 bases, J lost 7 bases, and 15 bases stayed unmatched. CDR3 protein: CASSLPGGSSGGAGEQYF. DNA for the CDR3: TGTGCCAGCAGCTTACCCGGCGGTTCTAGCGGGGGGGCCGGTGAGCAGTACTTC. Based on the CDR3 plus reference TRBV7-3 and TRBJ2-7, the full variable domain is GAGVSQTPSNKVTEKGKYVELRCDPISGHTALYWYRQSLGQGPEFLIYFQGTGAADDSGLPNDRFFAVRPEGSVSTLKIQRTERGDSAVYLCASSLPGGSSGGAGEQYFGPGTRLTVT.

The chain links TRBV7-9 to TRBJ2-7; 8 bases agree with TRBD1. Trimming took 1 base from V and 7 from J; bases not matched to a gene: 6. The CDR3 runs to 14 residues. The germline gives CDR1 SEHNR, CDR2 FQNEAQ (reference sequence). DNA of the CDR3: TGTGCCAGCAGCTTAGGGACAGGGAGGAAAGAGCAGTACTTC. Encoded protein: CASSLGTGRKEQYF.

This clonotype has a handful of counts. The CDR3 nucleotides are TGTGCCAGCAGTTTAACTGGGCGGGGTGAAAAACTGTTTTTT. It codes for CASSLTGRGEKLFF. The J gene is TRBJ1-4, the V gene TRBV12-3 or TRBV12-4; D ambiguous. The CDR3 loop spans 14 amino acids. V shed 2 bases and J shed 7 bases, with 11 bases lying between them.

This rearrangement joins TRBV5-1 to TRBJ2-1; 16 bases fit TRBD2. V was clipped by 1 base and J by 9 bases; unmatched bases: 4. The CDR3 has 16 residues. Germline-derived CDR1 and CDR2 are SGHRS and YFSETQ. The CDR3 nucleotides read TGCGCCAGCAGCTTGTCGGGACTAGCGGGGGGGGGTGAGCAGTTCTTC. Translating gives CASSLSGLAGGGEQFF.

This clonotype was picked up a small number of times. The chain carries TRBV28 and TRBJ1-5, with D possibly TRBD1 on 6 matching bases. Looked up from germline, CDR1 is MDHEN and CDR2 is SYDVKM. Trimming took off 8 bases at V and 4 bases at J, with 12 bases between the two ends. The CDR3 covers 13 residues. CDR3 region: CASLTGINQPQHF. For the CDR3, the DNA is TGTGCCAGCCTTACAGGGATTAATCAGCCCCAGCATTTT.

The V gene is TRBV20-1, the J gene TRBJ1-2; D perhaps matches TRBD1 (5 bases). CDR3 length equals 16 residues. Deletions cut 0 bases from V and 8 bases from J, with 22 bases between. CDR1 DFQATT and CDR2 SNEGSKA come from the germline V gene (reference sequence). CDR3 loop: CSAREGTGPSIEGYTF. DNA for the CDR3: TGCAGTGCTAGAGAAGGAACAGGACCTTCTATTGAAGGCTACACCTTC.

The table lists this clonotype with a few counts. The rearrangement links TRBV14 to TRBJ2-7; a weak D match, TRBD2 (6 bases). CDR3 size: 14 residues. V was trimmed by 1 base and J by 0 bases, leaving 7 bases between them. Germline values: CDR1 SGHDN, CDR2 FVKESK. In DNA, the CDR3 is TGTGCCAGCAGCCAAGGCGGGGCCTCCTACGAGCAGTACTTC. It encodes CASSQGGASYEQYF.

CDR3 DNA: TGTGCCAGCAGCCCCCCTCCGGGACAGGGGCTCTTACCGTTCTCTGGGGCCAACGTCCTGACTTTC. It specifies CASSPPPGQGLLPFSGANVLTF. The chain links TRBV11-1 to TRBJ2-6, with 10 bases fitting TRBD1. The CDR3 extends over 22 amino acids. V was clipped by 5 bases and J by 0 bases; unmatched bases: 19. CDR1 and CDR2 from the germline V gene are SGHAT and FQDESV (reference sequence).